Each of the 20 T cell receptor beta chains below was sequenced from the same sample in a study of T cells in localized non-small cell lung cancer. Measured with immunoSEQ multiplex PCR; TCRdb has only the in-frame clones, and not every one. Of 70,000 to 90,000 clones in the sample, over 75% were seen once. Specimen: peripheral blood, collected before any cancer treatment. The source of these receptors is a female donor aged 60 or older with stage I lung adenocarcinoma.

This clone occurred a few times. The chain has TRBV9 and TRBJ2-1, with TRBD2 as a possible D gene (5 bases). The germline V gene encodes CDR1 SGDLS and CDR2 YYNGEE. The V end lost 0 bases, the J end lost 10 bases, and 8 bases lay between the germline ends. The CDR3 spans 12 residues. The CDR3, as DNA: TGTGCCAGCAGCGTAGAGGGAGAGGAGCAGTTCTTC. Protein product: CASSVEGEEQFF.

The chain carries TRBV30 and TRBJ1-5; the D is unclear. Per the germline V gene, CDR1 is GTSNPN and CDR2 is SVGIG (reference sequence). Trimming removed 2 bases from V and 3 bases from J, with 14 bases in between. The CDR3 totals 15 residues. The CDR3 loop reads CAWSPEVVTNQPQHF. DNA of the CDR3: TGTGCCTGGAGTCCAGAAGTCGTTACCAATCAGCCCCAGCATTTT.

The chain couples TRBV27 to TRBJ2-7; 12 bases are a match to TRBD1. The V gene's germline CDR1 is MNHEY and CDR2 SMNVEV (reference sequence). With V trimmed by 2 bases and J by 3 bases, 5 bases remained unmatched. There are 16 residues in the CDR3. Here the CDR3 DNA reads TGTGCCAGCAGTTTAATGGGACAGGGGGCGCACTACGAGCAGTACTTC. Its translation is CASSLMGQGAHYEQYF.

The rearrangement links TRBV27 to TRBJ2-3; perhaps TRBD2 as D (6 bases). Per the germline V gene, CDR1 is MNHEY and CDR2 is SMNVEV (reference sequence). Trimming removed 3 bases from V and 1 base from J, with 11 bases in between. The CDR3 runs to 15 residues. This CDR3 is CASSFGWGGTDTQYF. The CDR3 DNA sequence: TGTGCCAGCAGTTTCGGGTGGGGGGGCACAGATACGCAGTATTTT.

This chain joins TRBV5-4 and TRBJ1-2, with no clear D. The CDR3 extends over 14 amino acids. Germline V CDR1 and CDR2: SGHNT, YYREEE (reference sequence). V lost 0 bases and J 2 bases, leaving 8 bases between the germline ends. The CDR3 loop is CASSLAGTNYGYTF. The CDR3, as DNA: TGTGCCAGCAGCTTGGCAGGAACCAACTATGGCTACACCTTC.

The CDR3 protein is CASSPRRRLNSYEQYF. For the CDR3, the DNA is TGTGCCAGCAGTCCCCGACGGCGCTTAAACTCCTACGAGCAGTACTTC. This chain uses TRBV27 with TRBJ2-7; D is undetermined. The V gene lost 5 bases and the J gene lost 0 bases, with 17 bases spanning the gap. The CDR3 totals 16 residues. The germline V gene has CDR1 MNHEY and CDR2 SMNVEV (reference sequence).

The CDR3 DNA is TGTGCCAGCATCGAACAGGGACCTACTAACGAGCAGTACTTC. Its translation: CASIEQGPTNEQYF. The chain couples TRBV2 to TRBJ2-7; TRBD1 might be the D (6 bases). Germline V gene lookup returns CDR1 SNHLY and CDR2 FYNNEI. The CDR3 extends over 14 amino acids. The V end was cut by 7 bases, the J end by 5 bases, with 18 bases between.

The count of this clone is one. In nucleotides, the CDR3 is TGTGCCAGCAGCTTAGCGTCGGGGGTCTGGGAGCTGTTTTTT. Protein product: CASSLASGVWELFF. This chain connects TRBV7-9 to TRBJ2-2, with a tentative D call TRBD2 (6 bases). The V gene lost 0 bases and the J gene lost 9 bases, with 11 bases spanning the gap. The CDR3 totals 14 residues. Germline V CDR1 and CDR2: SEHNR, FQNEAQ (reference sequence). Filled out from reference TRBV7-9 and TRBJ2-2, the complete variable domain reads DTGVSQNPRHKITKRGQNVTFRCDPISEHNRLYWYRQTLGQGPEFLTYFQNEAQLEKSRLLSDRFSAERPKGSFSTLEIQRTEQGDSAMYLCASSLASGVWELFFGEGSRLTVL.

The rearrangement uses TRBV4-1 and TRBJ1-3, with D unresolved. V was clipped by 0 bases and J by 2 bases, with 11 bases between them. The CDR3 totals 16 residues. Germline-derived CDR1 and CDR2 are MGHRA and YSYEKL. The CDR3 coding sequence is TGCGCCAGCAGCCAAGATGGGTCGGGGACTGGAAACACCATATATTTT. Translation gives CASSQDGSGTGNTIYF.

The chain carries TRBV10-3 and TRBJ2-4; D remains ambiguous. The CDR3 extends over 14 amino acids. V was shortened by 3 bases and J by 0 bases, with 6 bases between the two germline ends. The germline V gene encodes CDR1 ENHRY and CDR2 SYGVKD. CDR3 loop: CAISESLAKNIQYF. The CDR3 coding sequence is TGTGCCATCAGTGAATCCCTAGCCAAAAACATTCAGTACTTC.

V usage is TRBV28 and J usage is TRBJ1-3; D unclear. Germline assignment: CDR1 MDHEN and CDR2 SYDVKM. The CDR3 consists of 15 residues. V lost 6 bases and J 0 bases, leaving 12 bases between the germline ends. The CDR3: CASSFLLGSGNTIYF. The CDR3 bases are TGTGCCAGCAGCTTCTTACTGGGCTCTGGAAACACCATATATTTT.

The V and J genes are TRBV18 and TRBJ2-3; the D is unclear. The CDR3 length is 14 residues. Germline lookup yields CDR1 KGHSH and CDR2 LQKENI. The V end lost 4 bases, the J end lost 3 bases, and 11 bases lay between the germline ends. CDR3 sequence: CASSQHQGTDTQYF. The CDR3 nucleotides read TGTGCCAGCTCACAACACCAAGGGACAGATACGCAGTATTTT.

The chain links TRBV6-5 to TRBJ1-5, with a possible D match to TRBD1 (5 bases). The CDR3 runs 13 residues. V dropped 10 bases and J dropped 5 bases, with 15 bases sitting between them. Germline V gene sequence: CDR1 MNHEY, CDR2 SVGAGI. CDR3 residues: CAISDSFDQPQHF. CDR3 nucleotide sequence: TGTGCCATTTCCGACAGTTTTGATCAGCCCCAGCATTTT.

This chain links TRBV7-9 with TRBJ1-3; 10 bases map to TRBD1. Germline-derived CDR1 and CDR2 are SEHNR and FQNEAQ (reference sequence). The CDR3 covers 17 residues. J lost 3 bases, V lost 0 bases, and 5 bases had no gene match. The CDR3 protein is CASSLAMTGGFGNTIYF. The DNA for the CDR3 is TGTGCCAGCAGCTTAGCGATGACAGGGGGCTTTGGAAACACCATATATTTT.

This clone turned up a few times. The J gene is TRBJ1-5, the V gene TRBV5-1, with D perhaps TRBD1 (6 bases). V lost 5 bases, J lost 4 bases, and 16 bases lay in between. CDR3 length equals 15 residues. CDR1 and CDR2 (germline): SGHRS, YFSETQ. CDR3 sequence: CASRRDTSDNQPQHF. DNA of the CDR3: TGCGCCAGCAGACGGGACACCTCCGATAATCAGCCCCAGCATTTT.

This sequence joins TRBV5-6 and TRBJ2-5; D might be TRBD1 (5 bases). Gene TRBJ2-7 matches the end of the DNA better, so the J call may be wrong. The germline CDR1 and CDR2 sequences are SGHDT and YYEEEE. The CDR3 runs 14 residues. CDR3 protein: CASSLAETVNEQYF. In nucleotides, the CDR3 is TGTGCCAGCAGCTTGGCCGAGACAGTGAACGAGCAGTACTTC.

The gene calls are TRBV4-2 and TRBJ1-1, with a weak D call TRBD1 (6 bases). The V end was cut by 1 base, the J end by 1 base, with 19 bases between. The CDR3 is 18 amino acids. CDR1 is LGHNA, CDR2 YNFKEQ, per germline. CDR3 in DNA: TGTGCCAGCAGCCAAGGGGAGGGGGTCTCCCCTGAGAACACTGAAGCTTTCTTT. Its translation is CASSQGEGVSPENTEAFF.

The gene calls are TRBV30 and TRBJ1-3, with D maybe TRBD1 (6 bases). The germline gives CDR1 GTSNPN, CDR2 SVGIG (reference sequence). Trimming left V 3 bases short and J 2 bases short, with 8 bases between. The CDR3 contains 13 residues. The CDR3 DNA reads TGTGCCTGGAGATCAGGGGCTGGAAACACCATATATTTT. Amino acids: CAWRSGAGNTIYF. Filled out from reference TRBV30 and TRBJ1-3, the complete variable domain reads SQTIHQWPATLVQPVGSPLSLECTVEGTSNPNLYWYRQAAGRGLQLLFYSVGIGQISSEVPQNLSASRPQDRQFILSSKKLLLSDSGFYLCAWRSGAGNTIYFGEGSWLTVV.

The J gene is TRBJ1-2, the V gene TRBV2; 7 nucleotides agree with TRBD1. The ends lost 10 bases at V and 1 base at J; junction bases unmatched: 9. This CDR3 spans 14 amino acids. Germline CDR1 SNHLY, CDR2 FYNNEI. The CDR3 sequence is CATSGQSLNYGYTF. In DNA, the CDR3 is TGTGCCACTTCGGGACAGAGTCTTAACTATGGCTACACCTTC. The whole variable domain, remainder taken from reference TRBV2 and TRBJ1-2, is EPEVTQTPSHQVTQMGQEVILRCVPISNHLYFYWYRQILGQKVEFLVSFYNNEISEKSEIFDDQFSVERPDGSNFTLKIRSTKLEDSAMYFCATSGQSLNYGYTFGSGTRLTVV.

The gene calls are TRBV9 and TRBJ2-3; 11 bases agree with TRBD2. V shed 3 bases, J shed 6 bases, and the junction held 3 bases outside the gene matches. CDR1 is SGDLS, CDR2 YYNGEE, per germline. The CDR3 has 14 amino acids. The CDR3: CASSAGTSGDTQYF. The CDR3 DNA follows: TGTGCCAGCAGCGCCGGGACTAGCGGTGATACGCAGTATTTT.